The source of this T cell receptor (beta chain) is a study of shared clonotypes between healthy human individuals. Genomic DNA (from each subset) was split evenly across several immunoSEQ plates. Only in-frame clones appear in the TCRdb table, and some are missing; sequencing was by immunoSEQ multiplex PCR. Of nearly 750,000 clones listed, about two thirds are singletons. Turning to this clone: This is likely an artifact of a read error, given a far larger clone one base away.

This CDR3 is built from 15 residues. Germline V CDR1 and CDR2: SGHRS, YFSETQ. V was shortened by 0 bases and J by 5 bases, with 14 bases between the two germline ends. This clonotype originated in a woman aged 25 to 39 in good health. The specimen was memory CD4+ T cells sorted from blood. The subset denotes: CD45RA-negative fraction. The V gene is TRBV5-1, the J gene TRBJ2-5; perhaps TRBD1 as D (7 bases). The CDR3 is CASSLGQGGGETQYF. The CDR3 DNA is TGCGCCAGCAGCTTGGGACAGGGAGGTGGGGAGACCCAGTACTTC.